The TCR beta chain under discussion was sequenced for a study of blood T cell repertoires in COVID-19. Study as a whole: Spain, Italy and the United States supplied samples that represented acute and convalescent COVID-19.

V trimming: 5 bases; J trimming: 6 bases; junction bases outside the gene matches: 12. The CDR3 is made up of 16 amino acids. Germline assignment: CDR1 SGHAT and CDR2 FQNNGV. Original data processing: The assay estimated nucleated cells by amplifying reference gene primers. Assay used: immunoSEQ multiplex PCR; TCRdb lists only in-frame clones, some missing. V, J and clone size are those of that table, while D and trimming were read from the DNA. The sample has 130,000 to 150,000 clones; about 76% are singletons. The sequenced sample consisted of peripheral blood. The clonotype originates from a human donor in a cohort sampled during active COVID-19. The chain employs TRBV11-2 and TRBJ2-7; the match to TRBD2 covers 11 bases. The CDR3 nucleotides are TGTGCCAGCAGCAACGTAGCGGGAGGGCCTTTTCGCGAGCAGTACTTC. Amino acids: CASSNVAGGPFREQYF.